The next 31 T cell receptor beta chains were all read from a single sample in a study of shared clonotypes between healthy human individuals. Sequencing was performed with immunoSEQ multiplex PCR; in TCRdb, only in-frame clones are kept and a portion is missing. The table records hundreds of thousands of clones, approximately 96% of them present only once. Terminally differentiated effector memory CD45RA+ cells were excluded by CCR7 positive selection of CD45RO-negative cells. The specimen was naive CD8+ T cells sorted from blood. The receptors derive from a young woman in good health.

The V and J genes are TRBV4-1 and TRBJ2-1; TRBD2 matches 7 bases. Germline V gene lookup returns CDR1 MGHRA and CDR2 YSYEKL. The CDR3 runs to 16 residues. Germline trimming cut 3 bases from V and 4 bases from J; bases unmatched to any gene: 9. This CDR3 reads CASSHRGGGGYNEQFF. CDR3 sequence (DNA): TGCGCCAGCAGCCATCGAGGAGGCGGGGGATACAATGAGCAGTTCTTC.

The CDR3: CASSVLRAGEPQHF. The CDR3, as DNA: TGTGCCAGCAGCGTCCTCAGGGCTGGAGAGCCCCAGCATTTT. V usage is TRBV9 and J usage is TRBJ1-5, with D possibly TRBD1 on 5 matching bases. Deletions cut 2 bases from V and 8 bases from J, with 14 bases between. The CDR3 runs to 14 residues. Germline loops: CDR1 SGDLS, CDR2 YYNGEE.

The chain uses TRBV9 and TRBJ2-7; D gene uncertain. Germline values: CDR1 SGDLS, CDR2 YYNGEE. This CDR3 is built from 15 residues. The V and J ends lost 0 bases and 0 bases respectively, with 10 bases between them. The CDR3 coding sequence is TGTGCCAGCAGCGTAGAAGGGCAACCCTCCTACGAGCAGTACTTC. Its translation: CASSVEGQPSYEQYF.

The chain employs TRBV2 and TRBJ2-1, with a tentative D call TRBD2 (6 bases). Germline V CDR1 and CDR2: SNHLY, FYNNEI. Between the trimmed V and J ends, which lost 5 bases and 7 bases, there was a span of 21 bases. The CDR3 is 16 amino acids. For the CDR3, the DNA is TGTGCCAGCAGTCGTCTCTCGGAGGGCCGGTATAATGAGCAGTTCTTC. Its protein is CASSRLSEGRYNEQFF.

The chain carries TRBV13 and TRBJ2-7; TRBD1 matches at 7 bases. The trim removed 0 bases at V and 0 bases at J, leaving 5 bases unmatched. Per the germline V gene, CDR1 is PRHDT and CDR2 is FYEKMQ (reference sequence). The CDR3 spans 16 residues. The CDR3 bases are TGTGCCAGCAGCTTAGGTGGGACAGTATTCTCCTACGAGCAGTACTTC. It is translated as CASSLGGTVFSYEQYF. Drawing the rest from reference TRBV13 and TRBJ2-7, the complete variable domain is AAGVIQSPRHLIKEKRETATLKCYPIPRHDTVYWYQQGPGQDPQFLISFYEKMQSDKGSIPDRFSAQQFSDYHSELNMSSLELGDSALYFCASSLGGTVFSYEQYFGPGTRLTVT.

This clone was seen only once. The genes are TRBV13 and TRBJ2-3, with TRBD2 identical over 8 bases. Germline CDR1 is PRHDT and CDR2 is FYEKMQ (reference sequence). Trimming at V came to 5 bases and at J to 4 bases, leaving 8 bases not matched to a gene. The CDR3 length is 15 residues. Here the CDR3 DNA reads TGTGCCAGCAGCCCCCGGACTAGCTGGCCAGATACGCAGTATTTT. As protein: CASSPRTSWPDTQYF.

The chain couples TRBV5-6 to TRBJ1-5, with 7 bases that match TRBD1. Per germline, CDR1 SGHDT and CDR2 YYEEEE. The CDR3 is 15 amino acids. Germline trimming cut 4 bases from V and 2 bases from J; bases unmatched to any gene: 6. This chain's CDR3 is CASSRTGEGNQPQHF. The CDR3 nucleotides read TGTGCCAGCAGCAGGACAGGAGAGGGCAATCAGCCCCAGCATTTT.

The chain couples TRBV5-6 to TRBJ2-7, with 9 bases fitting TRBD2. Germline CDR1 and CDR2: SGHDT and YYEEEE. The CDR3 covers 16 residues. With V trimmed by 0 bases and J by 7 bases, 11 bases remained unmatched. The CDR3 region has the DNA TGTGCCAGCAGCTTGGGGTTAGCGGGGGCCTTAGGGGAGCAGTACTTC. It yields the protein CASSLGLAGALGEQYF. The full variable domain, with the rest looked up from reference TRBV5-6 and TRBJ2-7, is DAGVTQSPTHLIKTRGQQVTLRCSPKSGHDTVSWYQQALGQGPQFIFQYYEEEERQRGNFPDRFSGHQFPNYSSELNVNALLLGDSALYLCASSLGLAGALGEQYFGPGTRLTVT.

V usage is TRBV18 and J usage is TRBJ2-7, with a weak D call TRBD1 (8 bases). Trimming pared 3 bases from V and 0 bases from J, leaving 12 bases between. Germline-derived CDR1 and CDR2 are KGHSH and LQKENI. The CDR3 is 15 residues long. The chain's CDR3 is CASSPGGTGSYEQYF. The CDR3 coding sequence is TGTGCCAGCTCACCCGGGGGGACAGGCTCCTACGAGCAGTACTTC.

This clone was observed once. The chain links TRBV20-1 to TRBJ2-7, with D hard to call. The CDR3 covers 11 residues. Germline CDR1 and CDR2: DFQATT and SNEGSKA (reference sequence). Trimming shortened V by 6 bases and J by 5 bases, and 11 bases separated the two germline ends. Written as DNA, the CDR3 is TGCAGTGCCTACGAGTTCCACGAGCAGTACTTC. This codes for CSAYEFHEQYF.

Worth noting for this clone: Other DNA sequences in the same sample also yield this CDR3. The chain combines TRBV9 with TRBJ2-3, with 7 bases matching TRBD2. The CDR3 has 15 amino acids. Germline loops: CDR1 SGDLS, CDR2 YYNGEE. The trim removed 0 bases at V and 3 bases at J, leaving 4 bases unmatched. This CDR3 reads CASSVGGSTTDTQYF. CDR3 sequence (DNA): TGTGCCAGCAGCGTAGGCGGGAGTACGACAGATACGCAGTATTTT.

This chain links TRBV7-9 with TRBJ2-1; 7 nucleotides match TRBD1. The CDR3 loop spans 14 amino acids. The germline gives CDR1 SEHNR, CDR2 FQNEAQ (reference sequence). V lost 1 base and J lost 9; bases outside the gene matches: 6. The DNA of the CDR3 is TGTGCCAGCAGCTTAGGACAGGGCCCTGGTGAGCAGTTCTTC. Translating gives CASSLGQGPGEQFF. Together with reference TRBV7-9 and TRBJ2-1, the CDR3 gives the full variable domain: DTGVSQNPRHKITKRGQNVTFRCDPISEHNRLYWYRQTLGQGPEFLTYFQNEAQLEKSRLLSDRFSAERPKGSFSTLEIQRTEQGDSAMYLCASSLGQGPGEQFFGPGTRLTVL.

Here the CDR3 reads CASSLELAYYEQYF. The CDR3 DNA is TGTGCCAGCAGCTTAGAACTAGCGTACTACGAGCAGTACTTC. The V and J genes are TRBV7-9 and TRBJ2-7, with 7 nucleotides matching TRBD2. The V gene end was trimmed by 1 base and the J gene end by 3 bases; junction bases not matched to a gene: 3. Germline CDR1 SEHNR, CDR2 FQNEAQ (reference sequence). This CDR3 spans 14 amino acids.

Only one count was recorded for this clone. The rearrangement links TRBV6-6 to TRBJ2-1, with D perhaps TRBD2 (5 bases). The V end lost 8 bases, the J end lost 8 bases, and 19 bases lay between the germline ends. The germline V gene encodes CDR1 MNHNY and CDR2 SVGAGI (reference sequence). The CDR3 length is 14 residues. The CDR3 here is CASGEPHPLDEQFF. Written as DNA, the CDR3 is TGTGCCAGCGGGGAGCCCCATCCTTTGGATGAGCAGTTCTTC.

The rearrangement links TRBV27 to TRBJ1-1, with D perhaps matching TRBD1 (6 bases). The CDR3 covers 12 residues. Germline CDR1 reads MNHEY; CDR2 reads SMNVEV (reference sequence). With 4 bases removed from V and 8 bases from J, the gap between germline ends came to 11 bases. CDR3 in DNA: TGTGCCAGCAGTTCAACAGGGCCCGAAGCTTTCTTT. Translation gives CASSSTGPEAFF.

V and J are TRBV14 and TRBJ1-2, with 8 positions matching TRBD1. The junction had 5 bases not matched to a gene; V was cut back by 4 bases and J by 4 bases. There are 14 residues in the CDR3. CDR1 and CDR2 (germline): SGHDN, FVKESK. Here the CDR3 reads CASSRDRGVYGYTF. The CDR3 DNA reads as TGTGCCAGCAGCCGAGACAGGGGTGTCTATGGCTACACCTTC. The entire variable domain, with the rest obtained from reference TRBV14 and TRBJ1-2, is as follows: EAGVTQFPSHSVIEKGQTVTLRCDPISGHDNLYWYRRVMGKEIKFLLHFVKESKQDESGMPNNRFLAERTGGTYSTLKVQPAELEDSGVYFCASSRDRGVYGYTFGSGTRLTVV.

The rearrangement links TRBV5-6 to TRBJ2-2; D is ambiguous. Germline values: CDR1 SGHDT, CDR2 YYEEEE. The CDR3 is 12 amino acids. Trimming left V 3 bases short and J 8 bases short, with 8 bases between. The CDR3 coding sequence is TGTGCCAGCAGCTCCCTCCCTGGGGAGCTGTTTTTT. Protein sequence: CASSSLPGELFF.

This chain joins TRBV19 and TRBJ1-1; no clear D gene. The CDR3 totals 14 residues. CDR1 is LNHDA, CDR2 SQIVND, per germline (reference sequence). The V and J ends lost 7 bases and 2 bases respectively, with 14 bases between them. The CDR3 protein is CASTPGGSNTEAFF. CDR3 coding DNA: TGTGCCAGTACCCCTGGAGGGAGCAACACTGAAGCTTTCTTT.

The CDR3 DNA reads TGTGCCAGCAGTTCCCCTCGACTAGCGGGGCAGCCCTACGAGCAGTACTTC. Translated, it gives CASSSPRLAGQPYEQYF. The chain recombines TRBV28 with TRBJ2-7, with TRBD2 matching 11 bases. The CDR3 extends over 17 amino acids. Germline lookup yields CDR1 MDHEN and CDR2 SYDVKM. Trimming took 4 bases from V and 2 from J; bases not matched to a gene: 10.

The chain carries TRBV4-1 and TRBJ2-3; the D call may be TRBD1 or TRBD2 (5 bases each). Trimming took off 0 bases at V and 0 bases at J, with 16 bases between the two ends. The germline V gene encodes CDR1 MGHRA and CDR2 YSYEKL. The CDR3 is 18 residues long. In DNA form, the CDR3 reads TGCGCCAGCAGCCAAGAGAGTTGGGGGAGCCACAGCACAGATACGCAGTATTTT. Protein: CASSQESWGSHSTDTQYF.

The chain couples TRBV27 to TRBJ2-3; 12 positions match TRBD2. The J segment lost 3 bases and the V segment lost 4 bases, leaving 5 bases of the junction unmatched. Per the germline V gene, CDR1 is MNHEY and CDR2 is SMNVEV (reference sequence). The CDR3 spans 16 residues. CDR3 residues: CASSSILAGGTDTQYF. CDR3 bases: TGTGCCAGCAGTTCAATACTAGCGGGAGGAACAGATACGCAGTATTTT.

J is TRBJ1-2 and V is TRBV25-1, with 8 bases matching TRBD1. Trimming took 6 bases from V and 5 from J; bases not matched to a gene: 2. Germline V gene sequence: CDR1 MGHDK, CDR2 SYGVNS. This CDR3 has 12 amino acids. CDR3 sequence (DNA): TGTGCCAGCAGGGGGACAGGTTATGGCTACACCTTC. Translation: CASRGTGYGYTF.

The J gene is TRBJ1-5, the V gene TRBV10-1; D call uncertain. V was trimmed by 7 bases and J by 1 base, leaving 26 bases between them. Germline CDR1 and CDR2: WNHNN and SYGVQD (reference sequence). The CDR3 spans 19 residues. This chain's CDR3 is CASTKSSPMNNMSNQPQHF. The CDR3 bases are TGCGCCAGCACCAAGTCATCTCCCATGAATAATATGAGCAATCAGCCCCAGCATTTT.

This clone occurred once. This chain uses TRBV11-2 with TRBJ2-5; 10 nucleotides align to TRBD2. V trimming: 1 base; J trimming: 4 bases; junction bases outside the gene matches: 9. The germline CDR1 and CDR2 sequences are SGHAT and FQNNGV. The CDR3 is 17 residues long. CDR3 protein: CASSLGSSGRGLETQYF. The CDR3 nucleotides read TGTGCCAGCAGCTTAGGCTCGAGCGGGAGGGGGTTAGAGACCCAGTACTTC.

This chain connects TRBV7-9 to TRBJ2-7; unclear D gene. The CDR3 spans 13 residues. Germline assignment: CDR1 SEHNR and CDR2 FQNEAQ (reference sequence). Trimming took 5 bases from V and 6 from J, leaving 14 bases between them. The CDR3 DNA is TGTGCCAGCAGCCCCGTAAATATTCCCGAGCAGTACTTC. Translating gives CASSPVNIPEQYF.

The chain recombines TRBV2 with TRBJ1-1; a weak D match, TRBD1 (6 bases). V was pared by 8 bases and J by 3 bases, with 22 bases between. This CDR3 contains 16 residues. Germline V lookup: CDR1 SNHLY, CDR2 FYNNEI. This CDR3 is CASASFRGQVDTEAFF. CDR3 coding DNA: TGTGCCAGCGCGAGTTTCCGGGGGCAGGTGGACACTGAAGCTTTCTTT.

This chain joins TRBV19 and TRBJ2-2; 8 bases are a match to TRBD2. CDR1 is LNHDA, CDR2 SQIVND, per germline (reference sequence). The J segment lost 7 bases and the V segment lost 4 bases, leaving 8 bases of the junction unmatched. The CDR3 spans 15 residues. The CDR3 spells CASSNPRTSHGELFF. DNA of the CDR3: TGTGCCAGTAGTAACCCACGGACTAGCCACGGGGAGCTGTTTTTT.

CDR3 sequence reads: CASSFIGGRDEQFF. The CDR3 region has the DNA TGTGCCAGCAGTTTTATAGGGGGTCGGGATGAGCAGTTCTTC. The chain couples TRBV28 to TRBJ2-1, with a possible D match to TRBD1 (6 bases). The CDR3 runs 14 residues. Looked up from germline, CDR1 is MDHEN and CDR2 is SYDVKM. Trimming pared 3 bases from V and 8 bases from J, leaving 14 bases between.

Concerning this clone: The same CDR3 is also encoded by other DNA sequences in this sample. V is TRBV27 and J is TRBJ1-1, with 7 bases identical to TRBD1. The germline CDR1 and CDR2 sequences are MNHEY and SMNVEV (reference sequence). This CDR3 has 12 amino acids. V lost 7 bases, J lost 4 bases, and 3 bases stayed unmatched. CDR3 amino acids: CASKAGGTEAFF. The CDR3 region has the DNA TGTGCCAGCAAAGCAGGGGGCACTGAAGCTTTCTTT.

This chain's CDR3 is CASSLGESYEQYF. In DNA, the CDR3 is TGTGCCAGTAGTCTTGGAGAGTCGTACGAGCAGTACTTC. This chain connects TRBV19 to TRBJ2-7; unclear D gene. The germline V and J ends were trimmed by 5 bases and 4 bases, with 12 bases remaining between them. CDR1 and CDR2 from the germline V gene are LNHDA and SQIVND (reference sequence). The CDR3 has 13 amino acids.

J is TRBJ2-7 and V is TRBV27; tentatively, D is TRBD1 (5 bases). Germline V gene sequence: CDR1 MNHEY, CDR2 SMNVEV (reference sequence). Trimming removed 4 bases at V and 2 bases at J, with 9 bases between. CDR3 length: 13 residues. The CDR3 bases are TGTGCCAGCAGTTGGGGCCTGACCTACGAGCAGTACTTC. Translation: CASSWGLTYEQYF.